These 27 T cell receptor beta chains came from one sample sequenced in a study of blood T cells in healthy people across ages (dated by TCRdb to between 2015 and 2017). Library preparation employed 5' RACE. These reads were obtained on an Illumina HiSeq 2500. The second PCR ran for roughly 7 to 11 cycles and used a J-beta primer mix along with a sample-barcoded 5' primer. TCRdb reprocessing: public reads trimmed at Q25 with fastp, clones called with MiXCR, in-frame beta chains kept. Under each unique CDR3 protein, matching rows form one entry showing the most common genes and DNA. The sample table contains about 1.8 million distinct CDR3 sequences; only one count was recorded for about 50% of them. The top ten hold over 2% of the sample. Sequences were obtained from blood. The receptors were sampled from a middle-aged woman in good health.

This chain uses TRBV2 with TRBJ2-5; no definite D call. Trimming shortened V by 6 bases and J by 3 bases, and 17 bases separated the two germline ends. Germline V CDR1 and CDR2: SNHLY, FYNNEI. The CDR3 consists of 15 residues. The CDR3 bases are TGTGCCAGCAGCCTCTACGGCCCGACGAAAGAGACCCAGTACTTC. Encoded protein: CASSLYGPTKETQYF.

The rearrangement links TRBV9 to TRBJ2-3; 11 bases match TRBD2. CDR1 and CDR2 (germline): SGDLS, YYNGEE. V shed 10 bases and J 2 bases; nucleotides not matched to a gene: 12. The CDR3 is 16 residues long. The CDR3 DNA follows: TGTGCCGTGGGGGGGCAACTAGCGGGAGCCACAGATACGCAGTATTTT. Protein product: CAVGGQLAGATDTQYF.

The chain has TRBV29-1 and TRBJ2-7; 8 bases map to TRBD1. This CDR3 region has 13 residues. Germline V CDR1 and CDR2: SQVTM, ANQGSEA. V trimming: 4 bases; J trimming: 2 bases; junction bases outside the gene matches: 4. The CDR3 sequence is CSVAQTGAYEQYF. CDR3 sequence (DNA): TGCAGCGTTGCCCAGACAGGGGCCTACGAGCAGTACTTC.

The rearrangement uses TRBV4-3 and TRBJ2-3; tentatively, D is TRBD1 (6 bases). Germline values: CDR1 LGHNA, CDR2 YSLEER. This CDR3 spans 18 amino acids. V lost 2 bases, J lost 5 bases, and 23 bases lay in between. CDR3 in DNA: TGCGCCAGCAGCCAAACGGCGTTGGGGGCCTCCTCCATAGATACGCAGTATTTT. It translates to CASSQTALGASSIDTQYF.

This clonotype showed up just a few times. The J gene is TRBJ2-6, the V gene TRBV7-2; no definite D call. CDR3 size: 15 residues. Trimming took off 0 bases at V and 2 bases at J, with 5 bases between the two ends. Germline-derived CDR1 and CDR2 are SGHTA and FQGNSA. DNA for the CDR3: TGTGCCAGCAGCTTAGCTCCGCCTGGGGCCAACGTCCTGACTTTC. Translation: CASSLAPPGANVLTF. The full variable domain, its missing parts supplied by reference TRBV7-2 and TRBJ2-6, is GAGVSQSPSNKVTEKGKDVELRCDPISGHTALYWYRQSLGQGLEFLIYFQGNSAPDKSGLPSDRFSAERTGGSVSTLTIQRTQQEDSAVYLCASSLAPPGANVLTFGAGSRLTVL.

This sequence joins TRBV7-2 and TRBJ2-3; 11 nucleotides agree with TRBD2. The CDR3 sequence is 17 residues long. V dropped 1 base and J dropped 6; count of bases not matched to a gene: 9. Germline V gene data show CDR1 as SGHTA and CDR2 as FQGNSA. CDR3 residues: CASSLGASGGPRDTQYF. The DNA of the CDR3 is TGTGCCAGCAGCTTAGGGGCTAGCGGGGGGCCCAGGGATACGCAGTATTTT.

Only a few counts were recorded for this clonotype. This chain joins TRBV7-2 and TRBJ2-5; 8 positions match TRBD1. Trimming cost V 1 base and J 2 bases; bases outside gene matches: 6. The length of the CDR3 is 16 residues. Germline V gives CDR1 SGHTA, CDR2 FQGNSA. As DNA, the CDR3 is TGTGCCAGCAGCTTAGTTAGACAGGGGATTCAAGAGACCCAGTACTTC. It specifies CASSLVRQGIQETQYF.

The J gene is TRBJ2-3, the V gene TRBV6-6; no clear D gene. V gave up 7 bases and J gave up 0 bases, with 17 bases separating them. Germline CDR1 reads MNHNY; CDR2 reads SVGAGI (reference sequence). There are 16 residues in the CDR3. CDR3 protein: CASNPAEAGSTDTQYF. The CDR3, as DNA: TGTGCCAGCAATCCCGCTGAAGCCGGGAGCACAGATACGCAGTATTTT.

Points on this clonotype: Sequence at one end of the junction differs from germline and may be a read error. The chain has TRBV6-5 and TRBJ2-4; 7 bases agree with TRBD1. This CDR3 comprises 14 residues. Germline V gene data show CDR1 as MNHEY and CDR2 as SVGAGI. This chain's CDR3 is CASSSVQGRNIRYF. The CDR3 DNA reads as TGTGCCAGCAGTTCCGTACAGGGGAGAAACATTCGGTACTTC.

This clonotype has just one count. This rearrangement joins TRBV24-1 to TRBJ2-3; no firm D call. The length of the CDR3 is 13 residues. Germline values: CDR1 KGHDR, CDR2 SFDVKD. Trimming took off 6 bases at V and 2 bases at J, with 8 bases between the two ends. CDR3 nucleotides: TGTGCCACCAGTCAGTTTTACACAGATACGCAGTATTTT. Translation: CATSQFYTDTQYF.

The rearrangement uses TRBV29-1 and TRBJ2-3, with 7 bases aligning to TRBD1. Per the germline V gene, CDR1 is SQVTM and CDR2 is ANQGSEA. The CDR3 has 15 residues. V lost 4 bases and J lost 2; bases outside the gene matches: 9. The CDR3 here is CSVALDRTITDTQYF. As DNA, the CDR3 is TGCAGCGTTGCCCTGGACAGGACGATCACAGATACGCAGTATTTT.

This clonotype was seen once. The chain uses TRBV3-1 and TRBJ2-1; D call uncertain. Trimming stripped 1 base from V and 10 bases from J, with 11 bases between. The CDR3 totals 13 residues. Germline lookup yields CDR1 LGHDT and CDR2 YNNKEL (reference sequence). In nucleotides, the CDR3 is TGTGCCAGCAGCCAAGGAGTAAGGGTCGAGCAGTTCTTC. It encodes CASSQGVRVEQFF.

This chain joins TRBV5-5 and TRBJ2-1; the D is unclear. Trimming cost V 4 bases and J 7 bases, with 21 bases left between them. CDR3 length equals 16 residues. CDR1 is SGHKS and CDR2 is YYEKEE in the germline V gene (reference sequence). CDR3 residues: CASSLAKETTENEQFF. CDR3 in DNA: TGTGCCAGCAGCCTGGCAAAGGAGACCACCGAGAATGAGCAGTTCTTC. The full variable domain, with the rest looked up from reference TRBV5-5 and TRBJ2-1, is DAGVTQSPTHLIKTRGQQVTLRCSPISGHKSVSWYQQVLGQGPQFIFQYYEKEERGRGNFPDRFSARQFPNYSSELNVNALLLGDSALYLCASSLAKETTENEQFFGPGTRLTVL.

The V and J genes are TRBV7-2 and TRBJ2-5; no definite D call. V gave up 2 bases and J gave up 5 bases, with 15 bases separating them. This CDR3 is 15 amino acids long. In germline, CDR1 is SGHTA, CDR2 FQGNSA. The CDR3: CASSLTFVTVETQYF. The CDR3 DNA reads as TGTGCCAGCAGCTTAACGTTCGTGACTGTTGAGACCCAGTACTTC.

The chain has TRBV21-1 and TRBJ1-5. TRBV21-1 is described as a pseudogene. The CDR3 consists of 15 residues. In DNA form, the CDR3 reads TGTGCCAGCAGCAATTGGCAGGGGAGGGGACAGCCCCAGCATTTT. Amino acid sequence: CASSNWQGRGQPQHF.

This chain uses TRBV7-2 with TRBJ2-1; the D gene is possibly TRBD1 (5 bases). Trimming stripped 4 bases from V and 4 bases from J, with 11 bases between. Germline V CDR1 and CDR2: SGHTA, FQGNSA. The length of the CDR3 is 14 residues. The CDR3, as DNA: TGTGCCAGCAGCTCGAGTGGGGCATACAATGAGCAGTTCTTC. This gives the protein CASSSSGAYNEQFF.

This clonotype was seen only a few times. The gene calls are TRBV20-1 and TRBJ2-1; 13 positions match TRBD2. The V and J ends lost 0 bases and 7 bases, in that order; junction bases with no gene match: 9. CDR3 size: 17 residues. Germline V CDR1 and CDR2: DFQATT, SNEGSKA (reference sequence). This CDR3 is CSARDVYGLAGENEQFF. CDR3 in DNA: TGCAGTGCTAGAGATGTCTATGGACTAGCGGGGGAAAATGAGCAGTTCTTC.

V gene TRBV13 combines with J gene TRBJ2-1; D is uncertain. The germline gives CDR1 PRHDT, CDR2 FYEKMQ (reference sequence). Trimming took 1 base from V and 4 from J, leaving 8 bases between them. CDR3 length equals 14 residues. In nucleotides, the CDR3 is TGTGCCAGCAGCTTAGCGGCTACGTACAATGAGCAGTTCTTC. Translated: CASSLAATYNEQFF.

The chain is built from TRBV11-1 and TRBJ2-7; 10 nucleotides line up with TRBD2. Germline V gene data show CDR1 as SGHAT and CDR2 as FQDESV (reference sequence). With V trimmed by 3 bases and J by 0 bases, 23 bases remained unmatched. This CDR3 has 22 residues. The CDR3 DNA follows: TGTGCCAGCAGCTTCCCACCCCTCTTTGGAGGTAGCGGGGGGATCTACTCCTACGAGCAGTACTTC. Its translation: CASSFPPLFGGSGGIYSYEQYF.

This clonotype turned up a few times. This rearrangement joins TRBV6-4 to TRBJ2-7; TRBD2 matches 9 bases. Germline V CDR1 and CDR2: MRHNA, SNTAGT. J gave up 7 bases and V 10 bases, and 14 bases lay outside the gene matches. CDR3 length: 14 amino acids. CDR3 amino acids: CATSFIAGVEEQYF. CDR3 DNA: TGTGCCACCTCCTTCATAGCGGGGGTGGAAGAGCAGTACTTC.

The chain is built from TRBV20-1 and TRBJ2-1; D uncertain. Trimming stripped 3 bases from V and 3 bases from J, with 9 bases between. This CDR3 region has 13 residues. The germline gives CDR1 DFQATT, CDR2 SNEGSKA (reference sequence). The CDR3 is CSARLLIYNEQFF. CDR3 nucleotide sequence: TGCAGTGCTAGGCTTTTGATCTACAATGAGCAGTTCTTC.

The J gene is TRBJ2-7, the V gene TRBV11-2; TRBD2 aligns across 10 bases. Germline V gives CDR1 SGHAT, CDR2 FQNNGV. This CDR3 comprises 15 residues. With 5 bases clipped from V and 3 bases from J, the junction kept 7 bases outside the gene matches. CDR3 bases: TGTGCCAGCAGCCCCCAGCGGGGGGGATTCTACGAGCAGTACTTC. Its protein product is CASSPQRGGFYEQYF.

The sample holds a few counts of this clonotype. The V gene is TRBV7-9, the J gene TRBJ2-5; D gene ambiguous. The CDR3 length is 16 residues. CDR1 and CDR2 (germline): SEHNR, FQNEAQ (reference sequence). V was clipped by 5 bases and J by 4 bases, with 20 bases between them. The DNA for the CDR3 is TGTGCCAGCAGCCTACTCTTGACTGGCTTCGGAGAGACCCAGTACTTC. This sequence encodes CASSLLLTGFGETQYF.

Turning to this clonotype: Compared with germline, one end of the junction differs, possibly owing to a read error. V usage is TRBV5-6 and J usage is TRBJ2-6; D is tentatively TRBD1 or TRBD2 (5 bases each). Looked up from germline, CDR1 is SGHDT and CDR2 is YYEEEE. The length of the CDR3 is 18 residues. The CDR3 loop reads CASSLPGREPSGANVLTF. The CDR3 DNA follows: TGTGCCAGCAGCTTACCGGGACGGGAACCATCTGGGGCCAATGTCCTGACTTTC.

This clonotype was found a few times. The rearrangement joins TRBV6-1 to TRBJ2-4, with 11 bases fitting TRBD2. Germline V gene data show CDR1 as MNHNS and CDR2 as SASEGT. V was pared by 2 bases and J by 8 bases, with 5 bases of the junction left unmatched. This CDR3 spans 15 amino acids. CDR3 nucleotide sequence: TGTGCCAGCAGTGAAAGTAGCGGGGGGGCAGACATTCAGTACTTC. Protein product: CASSESSGGADIQYF.

In its sample, this clonotype was seen many times. One end of the junction is discordant with germline, which a read error may explain. The genes are TRBV5-1 and TRBJ1-2, with 7 bases lining up with TRBD1. Germline CDR1 reads SGHRS; CDR2 reads YFSETQ. CDR3 size: 14 residues. CDR3 loop: CASSLDRVSYGYTF. The CDR3 region has the DNA TGTGCCAGCAGCTTAGACAGGGTTAGCTATGGCTACACCTTC. The complete variable domain, with remaining parts taken from reference TRBV5-1 and TRBJ1-2, reads KAGVTQTPRYLIKTRGQQVTLSCSPISGHRSVSWYQQTPGQGLQFLFEYFSETQRNKGNFPGRFSGRQFSNSRSEMNVSTLELGDSALYLCASSLDRVSYGYTFGSGTRLTVV.

The table lists this clonotype with a few counts. The genes are TRBV20-1 and TRBJ2-5; D is perhaps TRBD2 (6 bases). CDR3 length equals 15 residues. Trimming shortened V by 6 bases and J by 1 base, and 18 bases separated the two germline ends. Germline lookup yields CDR1 DFQATT and CDR2 SNEGSKA (reference sequence). The CDR3 nucleotides read TGCAGTGCCCTAGGGGCGGGGCGGACCCAAGAGACCCAGTACTTC. This gives the protein CSALGAGRTQETQYF.